This T cell receptor (beta chain) was sequenced for a study of beta chain features in type 1 diabetes (dated by TCRdb to between 2017 and 2018). With respect to the entire study: Mean age, gender distribution, total cell number and subset yield did not differ between patients and healthy donors. Whereas all 28 donors provided naive and central memory subsets, regulatory and stem cell-like memory subsets were isolated from just 8 patients and about eight healthy donors. A total of roughly 99,000,000 sorted cells were examined across all samples, and the number of cells per subset was strongly correlated with RNA yield. In the study, recently diagnosed type 1 diabetes patients and matched healthy donors were compared on the TCRB repertoires of their sorted circulating CD4+ T cell subsets. Study-level results and caveats: Because cDNA rather than genomic DNA was sequenced, highly expressing activated cells could have been over-represented, although no difference in activation and CD3 levels was found between groups. Naive, central memory and regulatory TCRB repertoires appeared to be more alike among patients than among healthy donors. PCR may preferentially amplify shorter templates, but because patient and control samples were amplified and corrected together, any resulting skew would affect both groups equally. Because small numbers of individuals were included in the HLA sub-analyses, any influence of HLA type on TCRB rearrangement was left unresolved. A moderate but significant shortening of TCRB CDR3 length was observed in type 1 diabetes patients in all four CD4+ subsets. At VDJ recombination sites, type 1 diabetes patients had fewer insertions and more deleted nucleotides, which implies abnormalities in thymic rearrangement.

Each donor gave one peripheral blood draw, averaging roughly 120 mL, which was collected into heparinised tubes. A BD FACSAria II was used to sort naive, central memory, regulatory and stem cell-like memory CD4+ T cells with a panel that included CD45RO, CCR7, CD25, CD127, CD95 and CD27. A purity above 98% was achieved for all sorted populations. PBMCs were separated immediately by Lymphoprep density gradient centrifugation and were stained directly, without being cultured. So that batch effects would be minimized, each experiment stained and sorted samples in pairs, pairing one healthy donor with one patient. V gives up 3 bases and J gives up 9 bases, and the segment between their germline ends measures 16 bases. CDR3 length: 15 amino acids, cysteine to phenylalanine. Here the CDR3 DNA is all that survives: 45 bases in frame from base 1. Taken from the germline V gene, the CDR1 and CDR2 loops are SGDLS and YYNGEE.

This clone showed up just a few times. What this receptor recognizes is not known. Base qualities are not recorded, but no much larger clone differs from it by a single base. All of the isolated RNA was reverse transcribed with the High Capacity cDNA Reverse Transcription Kit, so expressed TCRB transcripts were sequenced. Deep immunoSEQ sequencing was performed on naive, central memory and regulatory T cell samples, with an average of roughly 3.5 million total reads per sample. Sorted cells were lysed in RLT buffer, and RNA was extracted using DNase-treated RNeasy Micro or Mini kits according to cell number. Each cell subset was processed separately to prevent cross-contamination, with patient and healthy donor samples processed together. The immunoSEQ multiplex PCR was used to amplify TCRB sequences from cDNA, yielding 87-bp fragments that span the CDR3 region. Sequencing of the amplicons was done on the Illumina HiSeq platform. In the source study's methods: PCR bias was corrected computationally using synthetic template baselines, and reads within Hamming distance 2 were collapsed, with unmergeable singletons discarded. Reads were aligned against IMGT so that V, D and J genes, CDR3 length and insertions or deletions at six rearrangement sites could be assigned. Within each subset, clonotype counts were normalized to sorted cell number, after which true diversity and Gini coefficients were computed with the tcR R package. The overlap coefficient, calculated on TCRB nucleotide sequences, was used to measure repertoire sharing. Out-of-frame TCRB sequences from naive cells were analyzed to stand in for the pre-selection repertoire. Not all clones reach the TCRdb copy of this immuneACCESS table, which keeps in-frame sequences only. Checked studies attribute under half of the gap to unresolved V genes and leave the rest unexplained. V and J calls and clone size are as listed in that table; D and trimming were resolved from the DNA. The sample contains approximately 600,000 clones, under 15% of them found a single time. 0.09% to 0.15% of the sample is in the top ten clones.

The material sequenced was naive CD4+ T cells from blood. The sample's cell subset or site label, in plain terms: true naive CD4+ T cells. The chain joins TRBV9 to TRBJ1-6; 5 matching bases give a weak D call of TRBD1. The receptor was isolated from a man younger than 40 with type 1 diabetes. The CDR3 protein sequence reads: CASSAGEGRSSPLHF. The DNA is TGTGCCAGCAGCGCGGGGGAAGGCAGGAGTTCACCCCTCCACTTT.